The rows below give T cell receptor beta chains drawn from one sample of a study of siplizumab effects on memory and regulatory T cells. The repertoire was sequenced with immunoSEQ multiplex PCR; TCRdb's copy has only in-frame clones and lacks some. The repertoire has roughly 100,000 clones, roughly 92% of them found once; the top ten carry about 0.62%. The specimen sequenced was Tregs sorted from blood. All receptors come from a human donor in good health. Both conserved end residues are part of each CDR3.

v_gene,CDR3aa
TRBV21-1,CASSANRGLKDTQYF
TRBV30,CAWSGARGQYF
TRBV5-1,CASSLADFRNTIYF
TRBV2,CASNTGVNTEAFF
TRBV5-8,CASSFPSGSTDTQYF
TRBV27,CASSLSGGPYEAFF
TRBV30,CAWGQTWDYGYTF
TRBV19,CASSRGAGQPQHF
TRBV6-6,CASSYGGQKSTDTQYF
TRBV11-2,CASSLDRGDTEAFF
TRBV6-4,CASSDRSGGGTDTQYF
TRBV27,CASRVWSAGTEAFF
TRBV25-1,CASSGGLAAYNEQFF
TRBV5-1,CASSSGHLQNSPLHF
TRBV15,CATSSGGYRTDTQYF
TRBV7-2,CASSPRTPWGTDTQYF
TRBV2,CASSSGAGVYEQYF
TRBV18,CASSPDPEKLFF
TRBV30,CAWSVLAGYEQYF
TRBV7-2,CASSRDRGVETQYF
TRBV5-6,CASSFGGSGFNTQYF
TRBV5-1,CASRLRGGEFYGYTF
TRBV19,CASSTGQGIGGYTF
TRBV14,CASSRTGLAAFF
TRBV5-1,CASSIGAESTDTQYF
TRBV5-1,CASSLGGTVNYEQYF
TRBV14,CASSQAQGGTYRQYF
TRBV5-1,CASSLDTSGRRKQYF
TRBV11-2,CASSLVDTQYF
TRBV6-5,CASRSLGQHYDYTF
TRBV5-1,CASSLEGSRGREQFF
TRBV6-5,CASSCPGLAAYNEQFF
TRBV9,CASSAWTGGPQHF
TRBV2,CASSTGQGSRSNQPQHF
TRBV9,CASSVGVAYDEKLFF
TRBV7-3,CASSQLGGKYTDTQYF
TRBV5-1,CASSFGQDTDTQYF
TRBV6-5,CASSYRAGTGVEKLFF
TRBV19,CASSNGVNTEAFF
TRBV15,CATSRAPSGRGGNEQFF
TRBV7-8,CASNTNRGRTDTQYF
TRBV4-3,CASSQARGGADTQYF
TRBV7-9,CASSLLGGGPNSYEQYF
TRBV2,CASSGTTGEAFF
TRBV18,CASSPRQPNYGYTF
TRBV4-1,CASSQDPSGTDTQYF